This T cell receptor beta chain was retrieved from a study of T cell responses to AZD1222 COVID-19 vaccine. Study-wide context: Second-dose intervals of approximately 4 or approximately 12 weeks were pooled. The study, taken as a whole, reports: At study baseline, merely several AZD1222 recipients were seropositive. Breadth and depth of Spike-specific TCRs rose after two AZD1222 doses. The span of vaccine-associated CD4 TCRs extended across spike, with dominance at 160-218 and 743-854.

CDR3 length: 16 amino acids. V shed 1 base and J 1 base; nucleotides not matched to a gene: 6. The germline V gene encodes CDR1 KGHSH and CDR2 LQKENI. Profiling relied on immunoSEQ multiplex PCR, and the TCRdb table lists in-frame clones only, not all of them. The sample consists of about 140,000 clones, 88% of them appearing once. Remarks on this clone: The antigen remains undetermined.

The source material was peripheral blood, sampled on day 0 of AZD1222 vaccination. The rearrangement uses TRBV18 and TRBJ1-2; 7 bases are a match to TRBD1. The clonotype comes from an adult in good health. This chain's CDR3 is CASSPREGQINYGYTF. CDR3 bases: TGTGCCAGCTCACCACGGGAGGGACAGATTAACTATGGCTACACCTTC.